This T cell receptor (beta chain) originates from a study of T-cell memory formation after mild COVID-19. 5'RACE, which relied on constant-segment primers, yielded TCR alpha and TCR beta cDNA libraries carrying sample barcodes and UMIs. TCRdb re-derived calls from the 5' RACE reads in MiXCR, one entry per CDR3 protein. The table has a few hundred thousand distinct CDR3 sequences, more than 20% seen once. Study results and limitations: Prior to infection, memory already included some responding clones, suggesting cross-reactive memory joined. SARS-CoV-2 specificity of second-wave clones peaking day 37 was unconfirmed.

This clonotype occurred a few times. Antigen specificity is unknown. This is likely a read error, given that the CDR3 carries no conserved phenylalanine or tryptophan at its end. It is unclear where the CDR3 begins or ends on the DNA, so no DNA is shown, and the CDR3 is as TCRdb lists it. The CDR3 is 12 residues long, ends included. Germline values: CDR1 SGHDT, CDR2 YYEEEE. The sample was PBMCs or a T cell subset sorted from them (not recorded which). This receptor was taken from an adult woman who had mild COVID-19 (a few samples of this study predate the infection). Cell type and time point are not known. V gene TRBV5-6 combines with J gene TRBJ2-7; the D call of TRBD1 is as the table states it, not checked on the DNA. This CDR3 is CASSRADRGLVI.